The 23 T cell receptor beta chains presented below share a single source sample, sequenced in a study of Ad26.COV2.S vaccination and SARS-CoV-2 variants. Described treatment: roughly 20 received Ad26.COV2.S at low or high dose, single or two shots; five or six received placebo; per-sample allocation not given. Sampling took place 63 days after the first vaccine or placebo injection. The method was immunoSEQ multiplex PCR; TCRdb's version includes in-frame clones alone and lacks a portion of them. The profile covers roughly 680,000 clones, with more than 70% appearing a single time and over 1.3% taken by the ten largest. The sample here was peripheral blood, taken in a trial of Ad26.COV2.S vaccine versus placebo. The origin of the receptors is a person between 18 and 59 years old who received the Ad26.COV2.S COVID-19 vaccine or a placebo.

This clone was detected a few times. This chain uses TRBV29-1 with TRBJ2-1; either TRBD1 or TRBD2 may supply D (5 bases each). CDR1 and CDR2 from the germline V gene are SQVTM and ANQGSEA. The germline V and J ends were trimmed by 4 bases and 1 base, with 11 bases remaining between them. The CDR3 length is 14 residues. The CDR3 sequence: CSVVFGGSYNEQFF. The CDR3 DNA sequence: TGCAGCGTTGTGTTTGGGGGATCCTACAATGAGCAGTTCTTC.

DNA for the CDR3: TGCGCCAGCAGCTTGGCCGGGGGACCTGGAAACACCATATATTTT. Residues: CASSLAGGPGNTIYF. The genes are TRBV5-1 and TRBJ1-3; D possibly corresponds to TRBD1 (5 bases). V lost 0 bases, J lost 2 bases, and 9 bases lay in between. The CDR3 extends over 15 amino acids. Germline CDR1 SGHRS, CDR2 YFSETQ.

This clone was counted a single time. The rearrangement joins TRBV29-1 to TRBJ1-1; tentatively, D is TRBD1 (6 bases). There are 12 residues in the CDR3. Germline CDR1 reads SQVTM; CDR2 reads ANQGSEA. Trimming removed 4 bases at V and 5 bases at J, with 11 bases between. As DNA, the CDR3 is TGCAGCGTTGTCTGGGGGCGAACTGAAGCTTTCTTT. Protein product: CSVVWGRTEAFF.

The chain recombines TRBV7-9 with TRBJ2-3; D is undetermined. This CDR3 comprises 14 residues. V dropped 4 bases and J dropped 2 bases, with 10 bases sitting between them. From germline, CDR1 is SEHNR and CDR2 FQNEAQ (reference sequence). CDR3 protein: CASSSSLDTDTQYF. CDR3 in DNA: TGTGCCAGCAGCTCAAGCTTGGACACAGATACGCAGTATTTT.

The CDR3 reads CASSLSQGASQPQHF. The DNA for the CDR3 is TGTGCCAGCAGCTTAAGCCAGGGGGCATCTCAGCCCCAGCATTTT. The chain uses TRBV7-8 and TRBJ1-5, with TRBD1 matching over 8 bases. J gave up 6 bases and V 2 bases, and 6 bases lay outside the gene matches. The germline V gene has CDR1 SGHVS and CDR2 FQNEAQ. The CDR3 totals 15 residues.

As to this clone: The sample holds other DNA sequences that translate to the same CDR3. This chain joins TRBV18 and TRBJ2-2; a possible D gene is TRBD1 (5 bases). Trimming left V 3 bases short and J 5 bases short, with 7 bases between. Germline loops: CDR1 KGHSH, CDR2 LQKENI. The CDR3 runs to 13 residues. The CDR3 loop is CASSPSGTGELFF. The CDR3, as DNA: TGTGCCAGCTCACCCTCAGGGACCGGGGAGCTGTTTTTT.

The CDR3 nucleotides are TGTGCCAGCAGCTATAACAGGGGAGGCACTGAAGCTTTCTTT. Its protein is CASSYNRGGTEAFF. The rearrangement links TRBV7-2 to TRBJ1-1, with 7 bases identical to TRBD1. Germline V gene lookup returns CDR1 SGHTA and CDR2 FQGNSA. The CDR3 is made up of 14 amino acids. Trimming cost V 4 bases and J 4 bases; bases outside gene matches: 6.

The J gene is TRBJ1-1, the V gene TRBV12-3 or TRBV12-4, with TRBD1 matching 9 bases. This CDR3 has 11 amino acids. After removal of 8 bases from V and 5 bases from J, the junction contained 0 bases not matched to a gene. The CDR3 sequence is CASGQGTEAFF. Here the CDR3 DNA reads TGTGCCAGCGGACAGGGGACTGAAGCTTTCTTT.

The chain combines TRBV5-1 with TRBJ2-1; 9 bases line up with TRBD1. Germline CDR1 reads SGHRS; CDR2 reads YFSETQ. The length of the CDR3 is 14 residues. The V and J ends lost 2 bases and 6 bases, in that order; junction bases with no gene match: 3. The CDR3 spells CASSFGTGFNEQFF. For the CDR3, the DNA is TGCGCCAGCAGCTTCGGGACAGGGTTCAATGAGCAGTTCTTC. Filled out from reference TRBV5-1 and TRBJ2-1, the complete variable domain reads KAGVTQTPRYLIKTRGQQVTLSCSPISGHRSVSWYQQTPGQGLQFLFEYFSETQRNKGNFPGRFSGRQFSNSRSEMNVSTLELGDSALYLCASSFGTGFNEQFFGPGTRLTVL.

The gene calls are TRBV6-5 and TRBJ1-1; 7 nucleotides line up with TRBD1. The CDR3 loop spans 12 amino acids. J was trimmed by 8 bases and V by 5 bases; bases with no gene match: 5. Germline CDR1 MNHEY, CDR2 SVGAGI. CDR3 amino acids: CASSPRGWEAFF. The CDR3 DNA sequence: TGTGCCAGCAGTCCCAGGGGGTGGGAAGCTTTCTTT.

This chain links TRBV5-8 with TRBJ2-1; 12 positions match TRBD1. This CDR3 is 16 amino acids long. Germline lookup yields CDR1 SGHTS and CDR2 YDEGEE. Germline trimming cut 3 bases from V and 5 bases from J; bases unmatched to any gene: 6. Here the CDR3 reads CASSYRDRGQNNEQFF. As DNA, the CDR3 is TGTGCCAGCAGCTACCGGGACAGGGGGCAAAACAATGAGCAGTTCTTC.

This clone was observed a single time. This sequence joins TRBV3-1 (or the pseudogene TRBV3-2) and TRBJ2-5, with D uncertain. The V gene's germline CDR1 is LGHDT and CDR2 YNNKEL (reference sequence). The CDR3 totals 14 residues. V dropped 3 bases and J dropped 5 bases, with 13 bases sitting between them. The CDR3 sequence: CASSHTNGDETQYF. The CDR3 nucleotides are TGTGCCAGCAGCCACACGAATGGCGATGAGACCCAGTACTTC.

The V gene is TRBV2, the J gene TRBJ2-1, with 7 bases that match TRBD1. This CDR3 has 15 amino acids. Germline CDR1 and CDR2: SNHLY and FYNNEI. V trimming: 6 bases; J trimming: 4 bases; junction bases outside the gene matches: 9. The CDR3 here is CASRPLTGPYNEQFF. The CDR3 bases are TGTGCCAGCAGGCCTCTGACAGGGCCATACAATGAGCAGTTCTTC.

J is TRBJ2-1 and V is TRBV15; 8 bases align to TRBD2. The length of the CDR3 is 15 residues. J was trimmed by 8 bases and V by 5 bases; bases with no gene match: 11. The germline CDR1 and CDR2 sequences are LNHNV and YYDKDF (reference sequence). CDR3: CATSPGVAGLYEQFF. CDR3 coding DNA: TGTGCCACCAGCCCCGGGGTAGCGGGGTTGTATGAGCAGTTCTTC.

V is TRBV29-1 and J is TRBJ1-2; 7 bases are a match to TRBD1. The CDR3 is 12 amino acids. Germline V lookup: CDR1 SQVTM, CDR2 ANQGSEA. V lost 7 bases to trimming and J lost 2 bases; unmatched junction nucleotides: 4. The CDR3 loop reads CSGGTVNYGYTF. CDR3 DNA: TGCAGCGGGGGGACAGTGAACTATGGCTACACCTTC.

V is TRBV30 and J is TRBJ2-1; 7 nucleotides align to TRBD1. V was pared by 2 bases and J by 6 bases, with 1 base of the junction left unmatched. Germline CDR1 reads GTSNPN; CDR2 reads SVGIG (reference sequence). CDR3 length: 12 residues. The DNA for the CDR3 is TGTGCCTGGAGTCCAGGGGGCAATGAGCAGTTCTTC. Residues: CAWSPGGNEQFF.

This chain connects TRBV5-4 to TRBJ2-3; tentatively, D is TRBD2 (6 bases). CDR3 length: 16 residues. The germline V gene has CDR1 SGHNT and CDR2 YYREEE (reference sequence). Deletions cut 4 bases from V and 10 bases from J, with 25 bases between. The CDR3 sequence: CASSAFSGRGTGAQYF. Written as DNA, the CDR3 is TGTGCCAGCAGCGCATTCAGCGGACGGGGGACGGGTGCGCAGTATTTT. The full variable domain, completed using reference TRBV5-4 and TRBJ2-3, is ETGVTQSPTHLIKTRGQQVTLRCSSQSGHNTVSWYQQALGQGPQFIFQYYREEENGRGNFPPRFSGLQFPNYSSELNVNALELDDSALYLCASSAFSGRGTGAQYFGPGTRLTVL.

This clone was seen only once. The chain carries TRBV2 and TRBJ1-4, with D unresolved. CDR3 size: 16 residues. With 0 bases removed from V and 7 bases from J, the gap between germline ends came to 15 bases. The germline V gene encodes CDR1 SNHLY and CDR2 FYNNEI. DNA of the CDR3: TGTGCCAGCAGTGAAGCGCTGGGCCAGACCTTTGAAAAACTGTTTTTT. Amino acid sequence: CASSEALGQTFEKLFF.

CDR3 sequence: CAWALGVEQFF. DNA for the CDR3: TGTGCCTGGGCTCTAGGCGTTGAGCAGTTCTTC. The chain links TRBV30 to TRBJ2-1; D ambiguous. From germline, CDR1 is GTSNPN and CDR2 SVGIG (reference sequence). The CDR3 loop spans 11 amino acids. Trimming took 5 bases from V and 9 from J, leaving 11 bases between them.

The chain joins TRBV19 to TRBJ1-1, with 7 bases matching TRBD1. Losses at the gene ends were 5 bases for V and 5 bases for J; bases not matched to a gene: 8. The CDR3 spans 14 residues. Germline CDR1 is LNHDA and CDR2 is SQIVND (reference sequence). The CDR3 sequence is CASSRTGGGTEAFF. The CDR3 coding sequence is TGTGCCAGTAGTCGGACAGGCGGAGGGACTGAAGCTTTCTTT.

The chain links TRBV11-2 to TRBJ2-3, with a weak D call TRBD1 (6 bases). V gave up 1 base and J gave up 8 bases, with 16 bases separating them. From germline, CDR1 is SGHAT and CDR2 FQNNGV. This CDR3 is 15 amino acids long. The CDR3 DNA sequence: TGTGCCAGCAGCTTAGCCTTCAGGGGTGCGGGTACGCAGTATTTT. It encodes CASSLAFRGAGTQYF.

V is TRBV5-6 and J is TRBJ1-3; D possibly corresponds to TRBD1 (6 bases). The CDR3 spans 17 residues. Between the trimmed V and J ends, which lost 1 base and 0 bases, there was a span of 14 bases. CDR1 is SGHDT and CDR2 is YYEEEE in the germline V gene. The CDR3 nucleotides are TGTGCCAGCAGCTTGAAAGCAATGGACAGCTCTGGAAACACCATATATTTT. This translates into CASSLKAMDSSGNTIYF.

This clone was found once. The chain joins TRBV18 to TRBJ1-1, with D possibly matching TRBD1 (6 bases). Germline V gene sequence: CDR1 KGHSH, CDR2 LQKENI. Trimming removed 8 bases at V and 1 base at J, with 11 bases between. CDR3 length: 13 amino acids. The CDR3 loop reads CASRDNPNTEAFF. In DNA, the CDR3 is TGTGCCAGCCGGGACAACCCGAACACTGAAGCTTTCTTT.